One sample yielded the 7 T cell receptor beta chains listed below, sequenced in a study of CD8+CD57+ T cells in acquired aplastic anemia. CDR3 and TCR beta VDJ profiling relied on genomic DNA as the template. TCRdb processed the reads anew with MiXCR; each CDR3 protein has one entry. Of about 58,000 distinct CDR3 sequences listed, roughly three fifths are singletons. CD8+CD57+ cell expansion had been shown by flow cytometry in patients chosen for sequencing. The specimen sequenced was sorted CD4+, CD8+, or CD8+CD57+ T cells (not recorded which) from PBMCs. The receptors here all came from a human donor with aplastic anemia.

The CDR3 spells CASSEHRSYGYTF. The CDR3 coding sequence is TGTGCCAGCAGTGAACACAGGTCCTATGGCTACACCTTC. V and J are TRBV6-1 and TRBJ1-2; D perhaps matches TRBD1 (5 bases). Germline V lookup: CDR1 MNHNS, CDR2 SASEGT. The V gene lost 2 bases and the J gene lost 4 bases, with 8 bases spanning the gap. The CDR3 runs 13 residues.

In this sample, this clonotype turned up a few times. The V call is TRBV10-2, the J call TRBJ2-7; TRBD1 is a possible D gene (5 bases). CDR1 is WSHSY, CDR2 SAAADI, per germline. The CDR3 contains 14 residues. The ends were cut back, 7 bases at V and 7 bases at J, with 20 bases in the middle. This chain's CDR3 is CASIGASGTGEQYF. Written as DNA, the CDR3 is TGCGCCAGCATAGGGGCTTCGGGCACCGGGGAGCAGTACTTC.

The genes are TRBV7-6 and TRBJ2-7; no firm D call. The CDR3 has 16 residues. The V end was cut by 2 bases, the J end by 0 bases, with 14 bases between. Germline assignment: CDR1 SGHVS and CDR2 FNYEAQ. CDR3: CASSLYSRTSSYEQYF. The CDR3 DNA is TGTGCCAGCAGCTTATATAGTCGGACGAGCTCCTACGAGCAGTACTTC.

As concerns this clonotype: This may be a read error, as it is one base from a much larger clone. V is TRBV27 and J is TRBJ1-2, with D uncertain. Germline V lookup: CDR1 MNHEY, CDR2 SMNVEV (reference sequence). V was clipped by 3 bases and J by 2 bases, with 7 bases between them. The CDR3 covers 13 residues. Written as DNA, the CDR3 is TGTGCCAGCAGTTTGACGGTAAACTATGGCTACACCTTC. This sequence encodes CASSLTVNYGYTF.

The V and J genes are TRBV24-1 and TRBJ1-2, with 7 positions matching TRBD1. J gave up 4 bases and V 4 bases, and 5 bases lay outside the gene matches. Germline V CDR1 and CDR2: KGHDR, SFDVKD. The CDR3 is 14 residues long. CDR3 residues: CATSDLRQGYGYTF. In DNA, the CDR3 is TGTGCCACCAGTGACCTGCGACAGGGCTATGGCTACACCTTC.

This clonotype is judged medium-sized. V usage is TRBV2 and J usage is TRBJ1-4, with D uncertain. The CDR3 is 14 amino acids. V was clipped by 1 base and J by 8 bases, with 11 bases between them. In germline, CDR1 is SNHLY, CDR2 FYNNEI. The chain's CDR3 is CASSEGKRPEKLFF. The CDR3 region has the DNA TGTGCCAGCAGTGAAGGCAAACGTCCCGAAAAACTGTTTTTT.

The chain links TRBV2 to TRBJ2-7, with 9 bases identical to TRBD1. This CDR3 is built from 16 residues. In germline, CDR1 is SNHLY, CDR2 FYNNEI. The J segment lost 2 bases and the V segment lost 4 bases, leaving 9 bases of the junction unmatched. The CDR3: CASSVRRTGVTYEQYF. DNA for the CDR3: TGTGCCAGCAGTGTTCGTAGGACAGGGGTCACCTACGAGCAGTACTTC. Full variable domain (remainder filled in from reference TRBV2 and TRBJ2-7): EPEVTQTPSHQVTQMGQEVILRCVPISNHLYFYWYRQILGQKVEFLVSFYNNEISEKSEIFDDQFSVERPDGSNFTLKIRSTKLEDSAMYFCASSVRRTGVTYEQYFGPGTRLTVT.